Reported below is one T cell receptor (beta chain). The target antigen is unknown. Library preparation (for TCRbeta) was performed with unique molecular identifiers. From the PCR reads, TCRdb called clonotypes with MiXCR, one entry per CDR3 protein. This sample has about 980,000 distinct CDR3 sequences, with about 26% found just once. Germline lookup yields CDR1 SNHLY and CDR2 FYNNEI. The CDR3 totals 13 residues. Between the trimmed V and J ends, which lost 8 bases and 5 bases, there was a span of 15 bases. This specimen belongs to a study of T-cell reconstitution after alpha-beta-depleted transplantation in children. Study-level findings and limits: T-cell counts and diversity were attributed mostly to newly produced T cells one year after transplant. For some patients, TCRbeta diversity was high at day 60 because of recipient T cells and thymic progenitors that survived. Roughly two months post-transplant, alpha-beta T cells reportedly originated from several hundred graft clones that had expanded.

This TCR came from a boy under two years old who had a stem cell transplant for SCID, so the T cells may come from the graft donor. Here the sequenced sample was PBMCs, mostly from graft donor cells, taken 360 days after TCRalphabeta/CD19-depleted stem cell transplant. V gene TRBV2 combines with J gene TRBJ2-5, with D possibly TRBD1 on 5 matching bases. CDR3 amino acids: CASVGLMTETQYF. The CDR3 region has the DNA TGTGCCAGCGTGGGGCTTATGACGGAGACCCAGTACTTC.